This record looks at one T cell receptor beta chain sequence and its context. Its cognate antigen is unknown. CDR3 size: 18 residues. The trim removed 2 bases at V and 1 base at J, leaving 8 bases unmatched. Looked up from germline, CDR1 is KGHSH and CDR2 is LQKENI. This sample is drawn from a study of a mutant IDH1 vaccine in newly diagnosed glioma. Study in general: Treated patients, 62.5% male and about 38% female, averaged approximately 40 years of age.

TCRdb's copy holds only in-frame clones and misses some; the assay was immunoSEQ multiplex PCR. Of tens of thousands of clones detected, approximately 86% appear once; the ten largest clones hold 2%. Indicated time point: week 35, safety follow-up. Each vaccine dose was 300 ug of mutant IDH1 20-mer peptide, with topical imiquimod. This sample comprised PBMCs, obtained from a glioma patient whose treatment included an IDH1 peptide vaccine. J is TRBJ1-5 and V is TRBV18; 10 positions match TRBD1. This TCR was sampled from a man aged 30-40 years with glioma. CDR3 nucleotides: TGTGCCAGCTCACCATTGGGACAGGGGTTGGGAAGCAATCAGCCCCAGCATTTT. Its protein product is CASSPLGQGLGSNQPQHF.